Each of the 25 T cell receptor beta chains below was sequenced from the same sample in a study of CD4+ T cells in melanoma. TCRdb's copy holds only in-frame clones and misses some; the assay was immunoSEQ multiplex PCR. The profile shows fewer than 15,000 clones, about 62% of them singletons. The specimen sequenced was cells from a culture (not recorded whether cultured in vitro). These receptors all come from a human donor with melanoma.

This clone is large by share. The chain couples TRBV4-1 to TRBJ2-7; D is tentatively TRBD1 or TRBD2 (6 bases each). Germline CDR1 MGHRA, CDR2 YSYEKL. The CDR3 loop spans 16 amino acids. V dropped 4 bases and J dropped 2 bases, with 18 bases sitting between them. The CDR3 DNA follows: TGCGCCAGCAGCCCGGCGGCGTTGGGGGGCCCCTACGAGCAGTACTTC. Amino acid sequence: CASSPAALGGPYEQYF.

This clone rates as medium-sized (0.01 to 0.1%). The chain is built from TRBV6-1 and TRBJ2-1; 7 bases match TRBD2. This CDR3 is 13 amino acids long. The J segment lost 12 bases and the V segment lost 4 bases, leaving 9 bases of the junction unmatched. The germline V gene has CDR1 MNHNS and CDR2 SASEGT. The CDR3: CASSVSGPGGQFF. As DNA, the CDR3 is TGTGCCAGCAGTGTCTCGGGGCCGGGGGGGCAGTTCTTC.

The chain joins TRBV5-1 to TRBJ2-3; 13 positions match TRBD2. Germline V lookup: CDR1 SGHRS, CDR2 YFSETQ. This CDR3 spans 16 amino acids. V was pared by 3 bases and J by 4 bases, with 5 bases of the junction left unmatched. The CDR3 loop is CASSSRLAGGPDTQYF. The CDR3, as DNA: TGCGCCAGCAGCTCCCGACTAGCGGGGGGCCCAGATACGCAGTATTTT. Combining the CDR3 with reference TRBV5-1 and TRBJ2-3 gives the whole variable domain KAGVTQTPRYLIKTRGQQVTLSCSPISGHRSVSWYQQTPGQGLQFLFEYFSETQRNKGNFPGRFSGRQFSNSRSEMNVSTLELGDSALYLCASSSRLAGGPDTQYFGPGTRLTVL.

This clone came up once. The gene calls are TRBV30 and TRBJ2-3; 7 positions agree with TRBD1. The germline V gene has CDR1 GTSNPN and CDR2 SVGIG (reference sequence). The CDR3 is 12 amino acids. CDR3 nucleotide sequence: TGTGCTTGGTCACGACAGGGAATAACGCAGTATTTT. Translation gives CAWSRQGITQYF.

This clone was seen once. This chain joins TRBV5-4 and TRBJ2-3; TRBD2 aligns across 8 bases. Germline CDR1 reads SGHNT; CDR2 reads YYREEE (reference sequence). V lost 4 bases to trimming and J lost 5 bases; unmatched junction nucleotides: 6. The CDR3 has 14 residues. DNA for the CDR3: TGTGCCAGCAGCGAGGGACTAGGAATAGATACGCAGTATTTT. Its translation: CASSEGLGIDTQYF. The variable domain in full, with the rest retrieved from reference TRBV5-4 and TRBJ2-3, is ETGVTQSPTHLIKTRGQQVTLRCSSQSGHNTVSWYQQALGQGPQFIFQYYREEENGRGNFPPRFSGLQFPNYSSELNVNALELDDSALYLCASSEGLGIDTQYFGPGTRLTVL.

CDR3 DNA: TGTGCCAGCAGCAGGACAGGGTCAGTAGAGACCCAGTACTTC. Translation gives CASSRTGSVETQYF. The gene calls are TRBV5-4 and TRBJ2-5; 8 positions agree with TRBD1. The CDR3 has 14 residues. Germline CDR1 and CDR2: SGHNT and YYREEE (reference sequence). With V trimmed by 4 bases and J by 4 bases, 6 bases remained unmatched. Filled out from reference TRBV5-4 and TRBJ2-5, the complete variable domain reads ETGVTQSPTHLIKTRGQQVTLRCSSQSGHNTVSWYQQALGQGPQFIFQYYREEENGRGNFPPRFSGLQFPNYSSELNVNALELDDSALYLCASSRTGSVETQYFGPGTRLLVL.

The J gene is TRBJ1-4, the V gene TRBV5-5, with no clear D. V was shortened by 2 bases and J by 6 bases, with 8 bases between the two germline ends. Germline values: CDR1 SGHKS, CDR2 YYEKEE (reference sequence). The CDR3 length is 13 residues. The DNA of the CDR3 is TGTGCCAGCAGCTTCTCAGGCGATGAAAAACTGTTTTTT. It translates to CASSFSGDEKLFF.

The chain is built from TRBV20-1 and TRBJ2-3; tentatively, D is TRBD1 or TRBD2 (6 bases each). Trimming cost V 6 bases and J 5 bases, with 9 bases left between them. The CDR3 sequence is 11 residues long. Germline assignment: CDR1 DFQATT and CDR2 SNEGSKA (reference sequence). CDR3 coding DNA: TGCAGTGCCCGGGGGCTAGATACGCAGTATTTT. It encodes CSARGLDTQYF.

The chain recombines TRBV30 with TRBJ2-1; the match to TRBD2 covers 8 bases. Trimming cost V 2 bases and J 10 bases; bases outside gene matches: 10. The CDR3 has 14 residues. The V gene's germline CDR1 is GTSNPN and CDR2 SVGIG (reference sequence). In DNA, the CDR3 is TGTGCCTGGAGTAGGAGCGGGGGCCGAGGGGAGCAGTTCTTC. Protein product: CAWSRSGGRGEQFF.

The chain recombines TRBV7-8 with TRBJ2-2; the D gene is possibly TRBD1 (5 bases). Germline CDR1 and CDR2: SGHVS and FQNEAQ. Trimming took off 3 bases at V and 3 bases at J, with 11 bases between the two ends. The CDR3 runs 15 residues. The CDR3 spells CASSLVGADTGELFF. In DNA form, the CDR3 reads TGTGCCAGCAGCTTGGTAGGGGCGGACACCGGGGAGCTGTTTTTT. The full variable domain, in which reference TRBV7-8 and TRBJ2-2 provide the parts outside the CDR3, is GAGVSQSPRYKVAKRGQDVALRCDPISGHVSLFWYQQALGQGPEFLTYFQNEAQLDKSGLPSDRFFAERPEGSVSTLKIQRTQQEDSAVYLCASSLVGADTGELFFGEGSRLTVL.

V and J are TRBV5-1 and TRBJ1-1, with D possibly TRBD1 on 5 matching bases. The germline gives CDR1 SGHRS, CDR2 YFSETQ. This CDR3 has 13 amino acids. V was clipped by 4 bases and J by 7 bases, with 14 bases between them. CDR3 DNA sequence: TGCGCCAGCAGCAAACTGGGACCGGGTGAAGCTTTCTTT. This encodes CASSKLGPGEAFF.

The V call is TRBV20-1, the J call TRBJ1-1; D not certain. V lost 5 bases and J lost 7, with 11 bases in between. CDR3 length: 11 amino acids. CDR1 DFQATT and CDR2 SNEGSKA come from the germline V gene (reference sequence). Here the CDR3 DNA reads TGCAGTGCTGAGAGGGAGATTGAAGCTTTCTTT. It yields the protein CSAEREIEAFF.

V usage is TRBV5-6 and J usage is TRBJ2-3; D unclear. In germline, CDR1 is SGHDT, CDR2 YYEEEE. This CDR3 spans 13 amino acids. V lost 3 bases, J lost 2 bases, and 7 bases lay in between. CDR3 DNA sequence: TGTGCCAGCAGCTGGGGTAACACAGATACGCAGTATTTT. It specifies CASSWGNTDTQYF.

This clone was detected only a few times. The chain links TRBV19 to TRBJ1-6; D call uncertain. The CDR3 consists of 13 residues. V gave up 4 bases and J gave up 10 bases, with 11 bases separating them. CDR1 is LNHDA and CDR2 is SQIVND in the germline V gene (reference sequence). The DNA of the CDR3 is TGTGCCAGTAGTACCACACCAGGATCACCCCTCCACTTT. It translates to CASSTTPGSPLHF.

The V and J genes are TRBV7-6 and TRBJ1-3, with D possibly matching TRBD1 (6 bases). This CDR3 region has 19 residues. The V gene lost 2 bases and the J gene lost 0 bases, with 20 bases spanning the gap. Germline CDR1 and CDR2: SGHVS and FNYEAQ. This chain's CDR3 is CASSLFKVVTGHSGNTIYF. The CDR3, as DNA: TGTGCCAGCAGCTTATTTAAGGTGGTTACAGGGCACTCTGGAAACACCATATATTTT.

The V and J genes are TRBV5-1 and TRBJ2-3, with D tentatively TRBD1 (6 bases). The CDR3 is 14 amino acids. The V gene's germline CDR1 is SGHRS and CDR2 YFSETQ. V lost 9 bases and J lost 2, with 16 bases in between. In nucleotides, the CDR3 is TGCGCCACCGGTACAGGGACGTTCACAGATACGCAGTATTTT. Translation gives CATGTGTFTDTQYF. The full variable domain, its missing parts supplied by reference TRBV5-1 and TRBJ2-3, is KAGVTQTPRYLIKTRGQQVTLSCSPISGHRSVSWYQQTPGQGLQFLFEYFSETQRNKGNFPGRFSGRQFSNSRSEMNVSTLELGDSALYLCATGTGTFTDTQYFGPGTRLTVL.

V gene TRBV7-9 combines with J gene TRBJ1-2, with 9 positions matching TRBD1. The ends lost 1 base at V and 8 bases at J; junction bases unmatched: 11. The CDR3 runs to 16 residues. The germline V gene has CDR1 SEHNR and CDR2 FQNEAQ (reference sequence). CDR3 nucleotide sequence: TGTGCCAGCAGCTTAGGGGGGGGACAGGGTCTTCTCGGCTACACCTTC. Translated, it gives CASSLGGGQGLLGYTF. Looking up the rest from reference TRBV7-9 and TRBJ1-2 gives the full variable domain: DTGVSQNPRHKITKRGQNVTFRCDPISEHNRLYWYRQTLGQGPEFLTYFQNEAQLEKSRLLSDRFSAERPKGSFSTLEIQRTEQGDSAMYLCASSLGGGQGLLGYTFGSGTRLTVV.

This chain joins TRBV5-1 and TRBJ2-5; possibly TRBD1 for D (6 bases). V lost 0 bases and J lost 1, with 19 bases in between. Germline V gene lookup returns CDR1 SGHRS and CDR2 YFSETQ. There are 18 residues in the CDR3. The CDR3 nucleotides read TGCGCCAGCAGCTTGGAGTACAGGGTTTCTTTCCTCCAAGAGACCCAGTACTTC. Its translation: CASSLEYRVSFLQETQYF.

This clone was detected only once. This sequence joins TRBV6-5 and TRBJ2-7; D is perhaps TRBD2 (5 bases). CDR3 length: 13 amino acids. CDR1 and CDR2 from the germline V gene are MNHEY and SVGAGI. V lost 6 bases, J lost 1 base, and 10 bases lay in between. The DNA for the CDR3 is TGTGCCAGCAGAAGAGGACTTTCCTACGAGCAGTACTTC. It translates to CASRRGLSYEQYF.

The chain couples TRBV14 to TRBJ2-2; 15 bases line up with TRBD2. The CDR3 runs to 20 residues. CDR1 and CDR2 from the germline V gene are SGHDN and FVKESK. The J segment lost 5 bases and the V segment lost 4 bases, leaving 14 bases of the junction unmatched. In nucleotides, the CDR3 is TGTGCCAGCAGCCCCCAAACCCGGGGACTAGCGGGGGGAAAAACCGGGGAGCTGTTTTTT. Protein product: CASSPQTRGLAGGKTGELFF.

The gene calls are TRBV7-6 and TRBJ1-1; a weak D match, TRBD1 (6 bases). This CDR3 has 18 residues. V was shortened by 8 bases and J by 0 bases, with 25 bases between the two germline ends. The germline V gene has CDR1 SGHVS and CDR2 FNYEAQ. The CDR3 here is CASSAPGAEGLMNTEAFF. DNA of the CDR3: TGTGCCAGCTCCGCCCCGGGGGCCGAGGGATTAATGAACACTGAAGCTTTCTTT.

The chain employs TRBV5-5 and TRBJ1-5; maybe TRBD1 (5 bases). V dropped 4 bases and J dropped 7 bases, with 24 bases sitting between them. The CDR3 runs 17 residues. Looked up from germline, CDR1 is SGHKS and CDR2 is YYEKEE (reference sequence). CDR3 protein: CASSTTGLLSKGQPQHF. The CDR3 DNA is TGTGCCAGCAGCACCACCGGGCTCCTTTCTAAGGGGCAGCCCCAGCATTTT.

By share, this clone counts as medium-sized (0.01 to 0.1%). This chain uses TRBV5-6 with TRBJ1-1, with TRBD1 matching over 8 bases. V shed 0 bases, J shed 5 bases, and the junction held 3 bases outside the gene matches. There are 14 residues in the CDR3. Germline CDR1 is SGHDT and CDR2 is YYEEEE. The CDR3 DNA follows: TGTGCCAGCAGCTTGGCAGGGGGCGTGACTGAAGCTTTCTTT. Translation gives CASSLAGGVTEAFF.

The chain employs TRBV29-1 and TRBJ1-1; 7 bases map to TRBD1. This CDR3 spans 13 amino acids. Germline CDR1 is SQVTM and CDR2 is ANQGSEA. Germline trimming cut 5 bases from V and 4 bases from J; bases unmatched to any gene: 7. In DNA form, the CDR3 reads TGCAGCGTTTCGACAGGGACGGGCACTGAAGCTTTCTTT. This translates into CSVSTGTGTEAFF.

The chain uses TRBV11-2 and TRBJ1-1; 7 bases line up with TRBD1. The CDR3 is 17 amino acids. CDR1 and CDR2 from the germline V gene are SGHAT and FQNNGV. V was pared by 1 base and J by 3 bases, with 11 bases of the junction left unmatched. The CDR3 loop is CASSLGAGGQWDTEAFF. In nucleotides, the CDR3 is TGTGCCAGCAGCTTAGGGGCAGGGGGTCAATGGGACACTGAAGCTTTCTTT.